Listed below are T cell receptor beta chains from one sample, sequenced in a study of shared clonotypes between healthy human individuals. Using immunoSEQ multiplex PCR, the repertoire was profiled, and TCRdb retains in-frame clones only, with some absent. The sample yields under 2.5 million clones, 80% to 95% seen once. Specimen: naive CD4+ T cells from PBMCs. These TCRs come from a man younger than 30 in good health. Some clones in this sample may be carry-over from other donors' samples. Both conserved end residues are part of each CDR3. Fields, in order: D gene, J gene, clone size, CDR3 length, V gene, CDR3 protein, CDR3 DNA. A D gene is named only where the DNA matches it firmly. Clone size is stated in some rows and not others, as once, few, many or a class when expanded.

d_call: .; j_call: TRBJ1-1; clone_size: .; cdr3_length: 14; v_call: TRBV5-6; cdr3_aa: CASSLVGGNTEAFF; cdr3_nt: TGTGCCAGCAGCTTGGTAGGGGGGAACACTGAAGCTTTCTTT
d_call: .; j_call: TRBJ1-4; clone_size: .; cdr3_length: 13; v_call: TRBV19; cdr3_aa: CASMGGIGEKLFF; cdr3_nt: TGTGCCAGTATGGGAGGGATTGGTGAAAAACTGTTTTTT
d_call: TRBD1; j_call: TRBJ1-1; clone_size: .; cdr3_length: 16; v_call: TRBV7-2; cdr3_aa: CASSLYPGQGVTEAFF; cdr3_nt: TGTGCCAGCAGCTTGTACCCGGGACAGGGAGTCACTGAAGCTTTCTTT
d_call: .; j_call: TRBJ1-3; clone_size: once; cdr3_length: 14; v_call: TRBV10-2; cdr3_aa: CASSTGFDGNTIYF; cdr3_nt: TGCGCCAGCAGTACGGGGTTTGATGGAAACACCATATATTTT
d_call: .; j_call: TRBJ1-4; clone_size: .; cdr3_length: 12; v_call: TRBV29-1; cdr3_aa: CSVGVGPEKLFF; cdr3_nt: TGCAGCGTTGGAGTGGGGCCCGAAAAACTGTTTTTT
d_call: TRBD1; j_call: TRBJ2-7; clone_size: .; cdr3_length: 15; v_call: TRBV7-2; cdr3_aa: CASSLTGDWTYEQYF; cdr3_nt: TGTGCCAGCAGCTTAACAGGGGATTGGACCTACGAGCAGTACTTC
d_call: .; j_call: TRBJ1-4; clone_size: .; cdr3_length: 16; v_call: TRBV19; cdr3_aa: CASSIDWTGLNEKLFF; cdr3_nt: TGTGCCAGTAGTATAGATTGGACGGGTTTAAATGAAAAACTGTTTTTT
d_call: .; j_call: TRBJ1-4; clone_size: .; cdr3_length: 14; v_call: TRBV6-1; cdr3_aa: CASTEGHGNEKLFF; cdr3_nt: TGTGCCAGCACTGAGGGACACGGGAATGAAAAACTGTTTTTT
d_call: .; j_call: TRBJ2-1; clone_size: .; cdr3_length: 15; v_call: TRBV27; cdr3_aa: CASSLSSGDYNEQFF; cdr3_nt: TGTGCCAGCAGTTTATCTAGCGGAGATTACAATGAGCAGTTCTTC
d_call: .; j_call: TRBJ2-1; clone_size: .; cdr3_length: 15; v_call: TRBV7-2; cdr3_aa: CASSLEASSYNEQFF; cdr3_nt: TGTGCCAGCAGCTTAGAGGCTAGCTCCTACAATGAGCAGTTCTTC
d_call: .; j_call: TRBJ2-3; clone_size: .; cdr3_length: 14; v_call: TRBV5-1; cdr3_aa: CASSLPSTGYTQYF; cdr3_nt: TGCGCCAGCAGCTTGCCCTCGACAGGTTATACGCAGTATTTT
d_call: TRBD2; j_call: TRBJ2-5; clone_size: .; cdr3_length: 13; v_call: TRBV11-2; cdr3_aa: CASRFSGGETQYF; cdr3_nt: TGTGCCAGCAGATTCAGCGGGGGGGAGACCCAGTACTTC
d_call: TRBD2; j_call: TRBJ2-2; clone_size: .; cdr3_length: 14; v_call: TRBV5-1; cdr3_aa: CASSSGLETGELFF; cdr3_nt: TGCGCCAGCAGCTCGGGACTAGAGACCGGGGAGCTGTTTTTT
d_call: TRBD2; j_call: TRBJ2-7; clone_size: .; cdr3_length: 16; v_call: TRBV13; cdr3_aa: CASSLRRLAGVYEQYF; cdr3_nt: TGTGCCAGCAGCTTAAGGCGTCTAGCGGGAGTCTACGAGCAGTACTTC
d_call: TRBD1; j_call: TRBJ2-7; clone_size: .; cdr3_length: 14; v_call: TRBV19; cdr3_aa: CASSYRGRGDEQYF; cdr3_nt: TGTGCCAGTAGTTACAGGGGCCGGGGTGACGAGCAGTACTTC
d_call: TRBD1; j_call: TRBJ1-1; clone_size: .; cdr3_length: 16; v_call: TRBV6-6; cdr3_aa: CASSKRTGGVNTEAFF; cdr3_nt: TGTGCCAGCAGTAAACGGACAGGGGGCGTGAACACTGAAGCTTTCTTT